Listed below are T cell receptor beta chains from one sample, sequenced in a study of cytomegalovirus exposure and HLA in healthy donors. Only in-frame clones appear in the TCRdb table, and some are missing; sequencing was by immunoSEQ multiplex PCR. The sample carries approximately 150,000 clones, about 91% recorded once. The sequenced sample consisted of PBMCs. The source of these receptors is a man in his late teens or twenties in good health and CMV-seropositive. Both conserved end residues are part of each CDR3. Fields, in order: J gene, D gene, CDR3 length, clone size, V gene, CDR3 DNA, CDR3 protein. The D gene is left open where the match is weak. A row's size may be missing; if present it is once, few, many or a size class.

j_gene: TRBJ2-1
d_gene: TRBD2
len: 16
abundance: .
v_gene: TRBV5-1
CDR3nt: TGCGCCAGCAGCTTGGAGTCTAGCGGGGGGTACAATGAGCAGTTCTTC
CDR3aa: CASSLESSGGYNEQFF

j_gene: TRBJ2-7
d_gene: .
len: 13
abundance: .
v_gene: TRBV5-1
CDR3nt: TGCGCCAGTTCGGACAGTTGGCCCTACGAGCAGTACTTC
CDR3aa: CASSDSWPYEQYF

j_gene: TRBJ2-7
d_gene: .
len: 13
abundance: .
v_gene: TRBV28
CDR3nt: TGTGCCAGCAACCCAGGCAGACCCTACGAGCAGTACTTC
CDR3aa: CASNPGRPYEQYF

j_gene: TRBJ1-1
d_gene: .
len: 13
abundance: once
v_gene: TRBV11-2
CDR3nt: TGTGCCAGCAGCTTAGGCCTTAGCACTGAAGCTTTCTTT
CDR3aa: CASSLGLSTEAFF

j_gene: TRBJ1-3
d_gene: TRBD1
len: 17
abundance: .
v_gene: TRBV30
CDR3nt: TGTGCCTGGAGTTTCTCCCGGACAGGGGGCAGTATCCACACCATATATTTT
CDR3aa: CAWSFSRTGGSIHTIYF

j_gene: TRBJ2-7
d_gene: TRBD2
len: 16
abundance: .
v_gene: TRBV28
CDR3nt: TGTGCCAGCAGTTTAAGTCTAGCGGGGTCGACCTACGAGCAGTACTTC
CDR3aa: CASSLSLAGSTYEQYF

j_gene: TRBJ2-3
d_gene: .
len: 15
abundance: .
v_gene: TRBV5-6
CDR3nt: TGTGCCAGCAGCCCTGGGCAGGGGCTCACAGATACGCAGTATTTT
CDR3aa: CASSPGQGLTDTQYF

j_gene: TRBJ2-1
d_gene: .
len: 11
abundance: .
v_gene: TRBV25-1
CDR3nt: TGTGCCAGCAGTGAGACATATGAGCAGTTCTTC
CDR3aa: CASSETYEQFF

j_gene: TRBJ1-3
d_gene: .
len: 15
abundance: .
v_gene: TRBV10-3
CDR3nt: TGTGCCATCAGTGATCCCCAGGGTTCAGGAAACACCATATATTTT
CDR3aa: CAISDPQGSGNTIYF

j_gene: TRBJ1-4
d_gene: .
len: 12
abundance: .
v_gene: TRBV25-1
CDR3nt: TGTGCCAGCAGCCCAACCCCGGGTCTTATATTTTTT
CDR3aa: CASSPTPGLIFF

j_gene: TRBJ1-1
d_gene: .
len: 13
abundance: few
v_gene: TRBV6-4
CDR3nt: TGTGCCAGCAGTGGACAGGAGAACACTGAAGCTTTCTTT
CDR3aa: CASSGQENTEAFF

j_gene: TRBJ1-2
d_gene: .
len: 12
abundance: .
v_gene: TRBV7-9
CDR3nt: TGTGCCAGCAGCCGGGACATTTATGGCTACACCTTC
CDR3aa: CASSRDIYGYTF

j_gene: TRBJ2-7
d_gene: .
len: 15
abundance: .
v_gene: TRBV7-8
CDR3nt: TGTGCCAGCAGCTTAGAGTGGGGCCCCGGAAACGAGCAGTACTTC
CDR3aa: CASSLEWGPGNEQYF

j_gene: TRBJ1-1
d_gene: TRBD1
len: 17
abundance: .
v_gene: TRBV7-9
CDR3nt: TGTGCCAGCAGCTTGGGACAGGGGGCAAGGGGGAACACTGAAGCTTTCTTT
CDR3aa: CASSLGQGARGNTEAFF

j_gene: TRBJ2-5
d_gene: .
len: 13
abundance: .
v_gene: TRBV19
CDR3nt: TGTGCCAGTAGGGGGGCCGTAGGGGAGACCCAGTACTTC
CDR3aa: CASRGAVGETQYF

j_gene: TRBJ1-1
d_gene: .
len: 15
abundance: .
v_gene: TRBV27
CDR3nt: TGTGCCAGCAGTTTAACGGGGGGTCTGAACACTGAAGCTTTCTTT
CDR3aa: CASSLTGGLNTEAFF

j_gene: TRBJ2-7
d_gene: .
len: 15
abundance: .
v_gene: TRBV30
CDR3nt: TGTGCCTGGAGTGTACGACTAGAGGGTTCCCACGAGCAGTACTTC
CDR3aa: CAWSVRLEGSHEQYF

j_gene: TRBJ2-7
d_gene: TRBD1
len: 18
abundance: once
v_gene: TRBV23-1
CDR3nt: TGCGCCAGCAGTCAACCCGACAGGGTAGGTCTTAGCTCCTACGAGCAGTACTTC
CDR3aa: CASSQPDRVGLSSYEQYF

j_gene: TRBJ1-1
d_gene: .
len: 14
abundance: .
v_gene: TRBV10-1
CDR3nt: TGCGCCAGCAGTGATACAGGTAAAAGATCTGAAGCTTTCTTT
CDR3aa: CASSDTGKRSEAFF

j_gene: TRBJ2-3
d_gene: .
len: 14
abundance: .
v_gene: TRBV5-4
CDR3nt: TGTGCCAGCACCCTGGGGGCTCCCACAGATACGCAGTATTTT
CDR3aa: CASTLGAPTDTQYF

j_gene: TRBJ1-5
d_gene: TRBD1
len: 15
abundance: .
v_gene: TRBV6-1
CDR3nt: TGTGCCAGCAGTGTTGGGACAGGGTCCAATCAGCCCCAGCATTTT
CDR3aa: CASSVGTGSNQPQHF

j_gene: TRBJ2-5
d_gene: .
len: 13
abundance: .
v_gene: TRBV19
CDR3nt: TGTGCCAGTAGCCAAGACAGGATGGGGACCCAGTACTTC
CDR3aa: CASSQDRMGTQYF

j_gene: TRBJ2-5
d_gene: .
len: 15
abundance: once
v_gene: TRBV2
CDR3nt: TGTGCCAGCAGGTCGGAGGCAGGGGATCAAGAGACCCAGTACTTC
CDR3aa: CASRSEAGDQETQYF

j_gene: TRBJ1-1
d_gene: TRBD1
len: 14
abundance: .
v_gene: TRBV6-1
CDR3nt: TGTGCCAGCAGCTTGGACAGGGAGAACACTGAAGCTTTCTTT
CDR3aa: CASSLDRENTEAFF

j_gene: TRBJ2-2
d_gene: TRBD1
len: 16
abundance: .
v_gene: TRBV7-3
CDR3nt: TGTGCCAGCAGCCCTTACCTCGGACAGGGAGTAGGGGAGCTGTTTTTT
CDR3aa: CASSPYLGQGVGELFF

j_gene: TRBJ2-5
d_gene: .
len: 13
abundance: .
v_gene: TRBV11-3
CDR3nt: TGTGCCAGCAGCTTAGGAGGGCAAGAGACCCAGTACTTC
CDR3aa: CASSLGGQETQYF

j_gene: TRBJ1-1
d_gene: .
len: 13
abundance: once
v_gene: TRBV28
CDR3nt: TGTGCCAGCAGTCTTTTCTCGAACACTGAAGCTTTCTTT
CDR3aa: CASSLFSNTEAFF

j_gene: TRBJ1-2
d_gene: .
len: 13
abundance: .
v_gene: TRBV6-1
CDR3nt: TGTGCCAGCAGTGACAGTTTTTACTATGGCTACACCTTC
CDR3aa: CASSDSFYYGYTF

j_gene: TRBJ1-2
d_gene: .
len: 14
abundance: .
v_gene: TRBV10-3
CDR3nt: TGTGCCACTTCGACAGGCCCGGGGAACTATGGCTACACCTTC
CDR3aa: CATSTGPGNYGYTF

j_gene: TRBJ1-1
d_gene: .
len: 13
abundance: .
v_gene: TRBV27
CDR3nt: TGTGCCAGCAGTTTCGCGGTGGAGACTGAAGCTTTCTTT
CDR3aa: CASSFAVETEAFF

j_gene: TRBJ1-4
d_gene: TRBD1
len: 15
abundance: .
v_gene: TRBV14
CDR3nt: TGTGCCAGCAGCCCCTGGACAGGGGGGGATGAAAAACTGTTTTTT
CDR3aa: CASSPWTGGDEKLFF

j_gene: TRBJ2-5
d_gene: TRBD2
len: 15
abundance: .
v_gene: TRBV5-8
CDR3nt: TGTGCCAGCAGCTTGGGGACTAGCGGCCAAGAGACCCAGTACTTC
CDR3aa: CASSLGTSGQETQYF

j_gene: TRBJ2-1
d_gene: .
len: 17
abundance: once
v_gene: TRBV27
CDR3nt: TGTGCCAGCAGTTCCCTTCCGTCGGGACTGCAAGACAATGAGCAGTTCTTC
CDR3aa: CASSSLPSGLQDNEQFF

j_gene: TRBJ2-6
d_gene: .
len: 18
abundance: .
v_gene: TRBV7-3
CDR3nt: TGTGCCAGCAGCTTAAAAGGACATCCCCCCTCTGGGGCCAACGTCCTGACTTTC
CDR3aa: CASSLKGHPPSGANVLTF

j_gene: TRBJ1-2
d_gene: TRBD1
len: 14
abundance: once
v_gene: TRBV28
CDR3nt: TGTGCCAGCAAACTGGGGCAGGGGGGTCGTGGCTACACCTTC
CDR3aa: CASKLGQGGRGYTF

j_gene: TRBJ2-2
d_gene: .
len: 16
abundance: .
v_gene: TRBV7-9
CDR3nt: TGTGCCAGCAGCGACCGGGCGGGGCCTAACACCGGGGAGCTGTTTTTT
CDR3aa: CASSDRAGPNTGELFF

j_gene: TRBJ2-2
d_gene: .
len: 13
abundance: .
v_gene: TRBV10-3
CDR3nt: TGTGCCATCAGTAGACTGAGTACCGGGGAGCTGTTTTTT
CDR3aa: CAISRLSTGELFF

j_gene: TRBJ2-1
d_gene: .
len: 13
abundance: .
v_gene: TRBV7-3
CDR3nt: TGTGCCAGCAGTACAGATTCCTACAATGAGCAGTTCTTC
CDR3aa: CASSTDSYNEQFF

j_gene: TRBJ2-1
d_gene: .
len: 13
abundance: once
v_gene: TRBV30
CDR3nt: TGTGCCTGGGCCCCGACACGCTACAATGAGCAGTTCTTC
CDR3aa: CAWAPTRYNEQFF

j_gene: TRBJ1-2
d_gene: .
len: 13
abundance: few
v_gene: TRBV9
CDR3nt: TGTGCCAGCAGTTACGGCGGGGAGGCTGGCTACACCTTC
CDR3aa: CASSYGGEAGYTF

j_gene: TRBJ1-1
d_gene: .
len: 12
abundance: .
v_gene: TRBV9
CDR3nt: TGTGCCAGCAGCGTAGGGCGAGGTGAAGCTTTCTTT
CDR3aa: CASSVGRGEAFF

j_gene: TRBJ1-1
d_gene: .
len: 14
abundance: .
v_gene: TRBV5-1
CDR3nt: TGCGCCAGCAGAGCGGGACACCTTCTCACTGAAGCTTTCTTT
CDR3aa: CASRAGHLLTEAFF

j_gene: TRBJ1-2
d_gene: TRBD1
len: 11
abundance: few
v_gene: TRBV27
CDR3nt: TGTGCCAGCGGACAGGGCTTCGGCTACACCTTC
CDR3aa: CASGQGFGYTF

j_gene: TRBJ2-3
d_gene: TRBD2
len: 15
abundance: once
v_gene: TRBV2
CDR3nt: TGTGCCAGCAGGAAGCGGGAGGGACACACAGATACGCAGTATTTT
CDR3aa: CASRKREGHTDTQYF

j_gene: TRBJ1-5
d_gene: TRBD1
len: 13
abundance: .
v_gene: TRBV6-6
CDR3nt: TGTGCCAGCATCGGACAGGGAAATCAGCCCCAGCATTTT
CDR3aa: CASIGQGNQPQHF

j_gene: TRBJ1-2
d_gene: .
len: 15
abundance: once
v_gene: TRBV27
CDR3nt: TGTGCCAGCAGACGCTTAGTCCACCTCAGGGGCGGCTACACCTTC
CDR3aa: CASRRLVHLRGGYTF

j_gene: TRBJ2-3
d_gene: .
len: 15
abundance: .
v_gene: TRBV5-1
CDR3nt: TGCGCCAGCAGCCCCGGGTTCACTAGCACAGATACGCAGTATTTT
CDR3aa: CASSPGFTSTDTQYF

j_gene: TRBJ1-4
d_gene: .
len: 10
abundance: .
v_gene: TRBV29-1
CDR3nt: TGCAGCGCGGGGGATGAAAAACTGTTTTTT
CDR3aa: CSAGDEKLFF

j_gene: TRBJ1-2
d_gene: .
len: 14
abundance: .
v_gene: TRBV5-1
CDR3nt: TGCGCCAGCAGCTTGGCCAGGGACATATATGGCTACACCTTC
CDR3aa: CASSLARDIYGYTF

j_gene: TRBJ1-4
d_gene: TRBD1
len: 15
abundance: .
v_gene: TRBV6-6
CDR3nt: TGTGCCAGCAGTTACGGGAGACAGGGGTATGAAAAACTGTTTTTT
CDR3aa: CASSYGRQGYEKLFF

j_gene: TRBJ2-5
d_gene: .
len: 15
abundance: .
v_gene: TRBV2
CDR3nt: TGTGCCAGCAGTCCTCGACTACTCTTGGGGGAGACCCAGTACTTC
CDR3aa: CASSPRLLLGETQYF

j_gene: TRBJ1-6
d_gene: .
len: 15
abundance: .
v_gene: TRBV6-4
CDR3nt: TGTGCCAGCAGTGATTCCCCGGGGTCCGGTTCACCCCTCCACTTT
CDR3aa: CASSDSPGSGSPLHF

j_gene: TRBJ1-6
d_gene: .
len: 14
abundance: .
v_gene: TRBV10-3
CDR3nt: TGTGCCATCCAGACGGACAGCTATAATTCACCCCTCCACTTT
CDR3aa: CAIQTDSYNSPLHF

j_gene: TRBJ1-4
d_gene: .
len: 14
abundance: .
v_gene: TRBV19
CDR3nt: TGTGCCAGTAAAATAACTGCAACTAATGAAAAACTGTTTTTT
CDR3aa: CASKITATNEKLFF